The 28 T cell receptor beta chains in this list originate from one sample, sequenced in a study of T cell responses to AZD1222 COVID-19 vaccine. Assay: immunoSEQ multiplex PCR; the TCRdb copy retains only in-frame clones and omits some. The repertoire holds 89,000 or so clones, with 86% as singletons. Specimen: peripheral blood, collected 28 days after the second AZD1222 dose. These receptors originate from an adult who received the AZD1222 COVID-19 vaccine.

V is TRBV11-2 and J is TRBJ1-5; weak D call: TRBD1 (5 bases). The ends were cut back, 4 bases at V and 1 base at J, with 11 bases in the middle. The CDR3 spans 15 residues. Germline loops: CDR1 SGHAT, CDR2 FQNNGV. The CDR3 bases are TGTGCCAGCAGCTCTGGAACAGGAAGCAATCAGCCCCAGCATTTT. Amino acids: CASSSGTGSNQPQHF.

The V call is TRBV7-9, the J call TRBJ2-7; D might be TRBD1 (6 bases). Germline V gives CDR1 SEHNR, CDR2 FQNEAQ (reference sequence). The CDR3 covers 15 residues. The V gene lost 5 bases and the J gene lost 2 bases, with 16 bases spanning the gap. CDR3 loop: CASSHGRGEPYEQYF. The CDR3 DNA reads TGTGCCAGCAGCCACGGCAGGGGCGAACCCTACGAGCAGTACTTC.

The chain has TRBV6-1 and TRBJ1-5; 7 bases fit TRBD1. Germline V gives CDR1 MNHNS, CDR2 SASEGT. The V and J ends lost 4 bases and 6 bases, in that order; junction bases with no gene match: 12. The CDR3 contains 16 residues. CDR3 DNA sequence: TGTGCCAGCAGTGCCCGAGGGGGCGATTTCGGTCAGCCCCAGCATTTT. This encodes CASSARGGDFGQPQHF.

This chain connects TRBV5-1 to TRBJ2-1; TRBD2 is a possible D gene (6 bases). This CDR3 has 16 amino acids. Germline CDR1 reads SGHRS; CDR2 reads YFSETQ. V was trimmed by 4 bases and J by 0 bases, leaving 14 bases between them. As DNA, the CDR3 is TGCGCCAGCAGCAAACTAGCAGAAAGCTCCTACAATGAGCAGTTCTTC. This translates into CASSKLAESSYNEQFF.

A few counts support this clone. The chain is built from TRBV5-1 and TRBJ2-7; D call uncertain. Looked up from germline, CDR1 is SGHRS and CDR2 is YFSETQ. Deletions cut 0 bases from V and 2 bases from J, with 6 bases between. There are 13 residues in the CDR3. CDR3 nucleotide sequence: TGCGCCAGCAGCTTGGAGATAGCCTACGAGCAGTACTTC. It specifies CASSLEIAYEQYF.

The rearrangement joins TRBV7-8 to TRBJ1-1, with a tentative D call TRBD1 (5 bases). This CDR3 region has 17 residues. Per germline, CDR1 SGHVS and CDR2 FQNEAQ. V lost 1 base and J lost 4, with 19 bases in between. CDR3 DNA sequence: TGTGCCAGCAGCTTAGTTCTCGGGGGGGAATGGGGCACTGAAGCTTTCTTT. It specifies CASSLVLGGEWGTEAFF.

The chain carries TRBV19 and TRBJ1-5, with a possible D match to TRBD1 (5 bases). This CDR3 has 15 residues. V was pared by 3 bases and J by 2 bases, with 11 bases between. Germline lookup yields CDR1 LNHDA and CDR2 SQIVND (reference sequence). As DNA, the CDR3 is TGTGCCAGTAGTATTGGGGGGAAGGGCAATCAGCCCCAGCATTTT. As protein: CASSIGGKGNQPQHF.

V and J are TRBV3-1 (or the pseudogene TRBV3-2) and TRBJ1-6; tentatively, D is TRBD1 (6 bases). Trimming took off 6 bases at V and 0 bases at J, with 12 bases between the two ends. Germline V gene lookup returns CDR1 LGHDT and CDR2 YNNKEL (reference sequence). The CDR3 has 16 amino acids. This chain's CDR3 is CASSQTGSSYNSPLHF. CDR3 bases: TGTGCCAGCAGTCAAACAGGGAGCTCCTATAATTCACCCCTCCACTTT.

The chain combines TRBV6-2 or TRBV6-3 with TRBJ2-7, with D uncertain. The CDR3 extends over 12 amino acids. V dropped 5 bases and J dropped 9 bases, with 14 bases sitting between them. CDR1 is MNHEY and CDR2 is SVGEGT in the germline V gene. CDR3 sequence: CASSQHHAGQYF. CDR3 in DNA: TGTGCCAGCAGTCAACACCATGCAGGGCAGTACTTC.

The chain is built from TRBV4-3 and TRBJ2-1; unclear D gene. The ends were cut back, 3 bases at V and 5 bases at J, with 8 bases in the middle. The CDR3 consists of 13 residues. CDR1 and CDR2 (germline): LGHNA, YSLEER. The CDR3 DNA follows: TGCGCCAGCAGCCAGGACCGTAACAATGAGCAGTTCTTC. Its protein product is CASSQDRNNEQFF.

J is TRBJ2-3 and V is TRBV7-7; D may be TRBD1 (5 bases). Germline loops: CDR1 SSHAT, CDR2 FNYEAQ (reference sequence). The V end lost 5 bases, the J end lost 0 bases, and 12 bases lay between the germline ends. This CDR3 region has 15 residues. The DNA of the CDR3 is TGTGCCAGCAGCCCTGACAGCACTAGCACAGATACGCAGTATTTT. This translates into CASSPDSTSTDTQYF.

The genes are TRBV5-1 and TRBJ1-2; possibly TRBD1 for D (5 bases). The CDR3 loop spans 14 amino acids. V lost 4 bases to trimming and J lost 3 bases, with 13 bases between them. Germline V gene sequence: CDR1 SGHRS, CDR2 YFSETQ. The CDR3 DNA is TGCGCCAGCAGCCCCCGGGGAGGGGACTATGGCTACACCTTC. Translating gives CASSPRGGDYGYTF.

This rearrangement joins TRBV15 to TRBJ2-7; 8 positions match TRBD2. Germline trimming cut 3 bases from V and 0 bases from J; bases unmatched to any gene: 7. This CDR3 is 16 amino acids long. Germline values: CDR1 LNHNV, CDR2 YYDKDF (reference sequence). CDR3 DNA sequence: TGTGCCACCAGCAGGGCGGGAGGTGGGAGCTCCTACGAGCAGTACTTC. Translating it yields CATSRAGGGSSYEQYF.

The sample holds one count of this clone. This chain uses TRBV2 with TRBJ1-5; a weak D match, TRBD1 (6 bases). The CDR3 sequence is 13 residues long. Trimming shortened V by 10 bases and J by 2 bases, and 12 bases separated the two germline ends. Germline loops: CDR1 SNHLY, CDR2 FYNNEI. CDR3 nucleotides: TGTGCCATTCAAGGGGGTGGCAATCAGCCCCAGCATTTT. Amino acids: CAIQGGGNQPQHF.

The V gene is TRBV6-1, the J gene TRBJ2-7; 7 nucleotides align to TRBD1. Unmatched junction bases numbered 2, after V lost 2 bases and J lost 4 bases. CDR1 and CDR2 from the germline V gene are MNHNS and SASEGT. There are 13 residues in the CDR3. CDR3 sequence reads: CASSERQGYEQYF. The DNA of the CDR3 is TGTGCCAGCAGTGAAAGACAGGGTTACGAGCAGTACTTC.

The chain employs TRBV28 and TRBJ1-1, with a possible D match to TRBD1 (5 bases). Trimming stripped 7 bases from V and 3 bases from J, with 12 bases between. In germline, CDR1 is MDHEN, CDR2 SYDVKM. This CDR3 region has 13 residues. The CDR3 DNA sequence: TGTGCCAGCACTTATGACAGCTACACTGAAGCTTTCTTT. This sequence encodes CASTYDSYTEAFF.

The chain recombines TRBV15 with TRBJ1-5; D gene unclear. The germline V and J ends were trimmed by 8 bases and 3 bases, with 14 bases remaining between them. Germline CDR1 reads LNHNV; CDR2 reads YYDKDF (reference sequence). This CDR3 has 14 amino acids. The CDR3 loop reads CATQRDINNQPQHF. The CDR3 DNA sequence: TGTGCCACCCAACGCGACATCAACAATCAGCCCCAGCATTTT.

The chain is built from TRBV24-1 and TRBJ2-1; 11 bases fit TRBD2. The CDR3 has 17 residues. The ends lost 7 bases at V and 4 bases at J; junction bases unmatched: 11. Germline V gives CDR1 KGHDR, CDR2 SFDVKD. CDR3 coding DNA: TGTGCCACCAGACCGAAAATCGGGACTAGCGGTTACAATGAGCAGTTCTTC. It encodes CATRPKIGTSGYNEQFF.

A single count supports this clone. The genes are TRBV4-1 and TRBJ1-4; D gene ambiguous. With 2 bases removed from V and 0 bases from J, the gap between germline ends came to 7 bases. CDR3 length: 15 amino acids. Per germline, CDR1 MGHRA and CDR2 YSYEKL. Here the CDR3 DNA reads TGCGCCAGCAGCCAATTCAGGACAACTAATGAAAAACTGTTTTTT. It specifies CASSQFRTTNEKLFF.

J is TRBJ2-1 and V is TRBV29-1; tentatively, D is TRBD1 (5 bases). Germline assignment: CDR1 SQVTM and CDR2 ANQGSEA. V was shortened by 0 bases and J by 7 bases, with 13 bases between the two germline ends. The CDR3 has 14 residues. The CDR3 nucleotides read TGCAGCGTTGAAGAAGGCAGGGTGAGGAATGAGCAGTTCTTC. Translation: CSVEEGRVRNEQFF.

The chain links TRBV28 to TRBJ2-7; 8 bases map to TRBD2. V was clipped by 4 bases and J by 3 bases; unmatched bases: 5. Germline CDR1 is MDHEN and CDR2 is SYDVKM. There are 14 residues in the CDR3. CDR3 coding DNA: TGTGCCAGCAGTTCCGGGACTAGGGGCTACGAGCAGTACTTC. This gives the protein CASSSGTRGYEQYF.

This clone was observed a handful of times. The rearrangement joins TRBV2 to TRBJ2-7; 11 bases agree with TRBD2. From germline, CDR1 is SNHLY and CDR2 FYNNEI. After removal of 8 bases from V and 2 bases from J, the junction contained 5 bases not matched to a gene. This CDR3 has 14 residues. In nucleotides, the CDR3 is TGTGCCAGCCAATTGACTAGCGGGGCCTACGAGCAGTACTTC. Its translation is CASQLTSGAYEQYF.

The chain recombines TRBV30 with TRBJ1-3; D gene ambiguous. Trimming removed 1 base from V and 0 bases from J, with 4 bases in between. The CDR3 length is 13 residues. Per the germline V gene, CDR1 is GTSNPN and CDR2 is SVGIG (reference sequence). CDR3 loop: CAWSGHSGNTIYF. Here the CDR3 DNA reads TGTGCCTGGAGTGGCCACTCTGGAAACACCATATATTTT.

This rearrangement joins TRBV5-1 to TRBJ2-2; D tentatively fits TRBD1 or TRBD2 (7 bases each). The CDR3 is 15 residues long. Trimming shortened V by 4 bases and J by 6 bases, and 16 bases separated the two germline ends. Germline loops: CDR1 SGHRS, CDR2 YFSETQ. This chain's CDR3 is CASSRRQGGSGELFF. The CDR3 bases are TGCGCCAGCAGCCGGAGACAGGGAGGGTCCGGGGAGCTGTTTTTT.

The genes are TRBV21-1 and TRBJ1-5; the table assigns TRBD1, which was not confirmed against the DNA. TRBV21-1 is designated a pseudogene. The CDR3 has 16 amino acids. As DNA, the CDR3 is TGTGCCAGCAGCAAAGCACTCAGGACACCAAATCAGCCCCAGCATTTT. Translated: CASSKALRTPNQPQHF.

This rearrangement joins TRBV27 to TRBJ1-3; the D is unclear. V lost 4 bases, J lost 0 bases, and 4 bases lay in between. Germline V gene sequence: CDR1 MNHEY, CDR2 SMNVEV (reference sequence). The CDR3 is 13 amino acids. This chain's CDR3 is CASSSFSGNTIYF. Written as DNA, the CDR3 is TGTGCCAGCAGTTCGTTCTCTGGAAACACCATATATTTT.

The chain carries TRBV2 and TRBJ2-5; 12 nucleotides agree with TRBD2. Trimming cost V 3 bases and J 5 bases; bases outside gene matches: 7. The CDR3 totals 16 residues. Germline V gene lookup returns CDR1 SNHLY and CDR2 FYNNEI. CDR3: CASSDLAGGPRETQYF. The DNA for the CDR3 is TGTGCCAGCAGTGACCTAGCGGGAGGGCCACGGGAGACCCAGTACTTC.

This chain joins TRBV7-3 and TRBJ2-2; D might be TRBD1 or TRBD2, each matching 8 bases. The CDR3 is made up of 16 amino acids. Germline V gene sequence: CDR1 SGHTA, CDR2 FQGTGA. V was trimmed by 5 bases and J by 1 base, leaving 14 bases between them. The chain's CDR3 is CASSREGTGNTGELFF. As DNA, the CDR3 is TGTGCCAGCAGCCGGGAGGGGACAGGGAACACCGGGGAGCTGTTTTTT.